The sequence of this T cell receptor (beta chain) was determined in a study of preoperative IRX-2 immunotherapy in early breast cancer (dated by TCRdb to the late 2010s). Library preparation was by the immunoSEQ multiplex PCR assay. TCRdb mirrors the immuneACCESS table, restricted to in-frame sequences. Some clones are absent from its copies; in checked studies, under half trace to an unresolved V gene, and the reason for the others is unknown. The sample records some 22,000 clones, approximately 90% of which are singletons. The ten largest clones represent roughly 9% of the sample. To note about this clone: This receptor's antigen is unknown. The input lacks base qualities; no much larger clone sits a single base away.

The treatment or condition label, read with the paper, signifies: preoperative locoregional IRX-2 cytokine immunotherapy. The samples were obtained from a phase Ib study that tested preoperative, locoregional IRX-2 cytokine immunotherapy designed to prime immune responses. Donors were patients with early-stage breast cancer who received IRX-2 before surgery. Reading from cysteine to phenylalanine, the CDR3 counts 15 amino acids. Only the CDR3 region is kept as DNA, spanning 45 bases read in frame from base 1. V loses 7 bases at its end and J loses 0 bases; junction bases beyond the gene matches: 4. From a lookup of the germline V gene, CDR1 and CDR2 are SNHLY and FYNNEI.

The receptor comes from a human donor with breast cancer. The specimen was tumor tissue, collected after IRX-2 immunotherapy. Recombination connected TRBV2 to TRBJ2-3; the junction holds 10 bases that match TRBD2. The base sequence is TGTGCCAGCATGCTAGCGGGGGCTAGCACAGATACGCAGTATTTT. The translation is CASMLAGASTDTQYF.